The TCR beta chain under discussion was sequenced for a study of post-analysis software for immune sequencing data. Study summary: Relapsing-remitting, secondary progressive and progressive-relapsing multiple sclerosis courses were included.

Germline V gives CDR1 SQVTM, CDR2 ANQGSEA. Unmatched junction bases numbered 8, after V lost 3 bases and J lost 3 bases. The CDR3 runs to 16 residues. Study results and caveats: Among multiple sclerosis patients, normalized Chao1 diversity was significantly below that of controls. There were a few TRBV segments more frequent in patients than controls, and TRBV5-6, TRBV5-1 and TRBV20-1 were among them.

Note on this clonotype: The antigen is unknown.

Built from TCR beta cDNA, the libraries had unique molecular identifiers in them. TCRdb reanalysed the PCR reads using MiXCR and keeps one entry per CDR3 protein. The table records hundreds of thousands of distinct CDR3 sequences, approximately 30% of them present only once. Sequencing used blood. The rearrangement uses TRBV29-1 and TRBJ2-1; 10 bases match TRBD2. The sequence came from a girl aged 10 to 17 with multiple sclerosis. The CDR3 bases are TGCAGCGTTGAGGGGCTAGCGGGAGTCCTCTACAATGAGCAGTTCTTC. The encoded protein is CSVEGLAGVLYNEQFF.